This T cell receptor beta chain is drawn from a study of breast tumors, draining lymph nodes, adjacent tissues. Broader study findings: Tumor repertoires ranked between lymph nodes and nontumor tissue in diversity, with V and J gene preferences. Luminal-like breast cancer showed significantly greater tumor-nontumor repertoire similarity than basal-like breast cancer did. Most tumor T cells seemingly derive from lymph node, then expand in tumor.

The junction had 1 base not matched to a gene; V was cut back by 3 bases and J by 0 bases. Germline V lookup: CDR1 SEHNR, CDR2 FQNEAQ (reference sequence). CDR3 length: 16 residues. TCRdb called the multiplex PCR reads again in MiXCR, with one record for every CDR3 protein. Seen here are 30,000 to 40,000 distinct CDR3 sequences, less than 65% observed once, and the top ten hold 15% to 20%. In the case of this clonotype: Its antigen is currently unknown.

The rearrangement joins TRBV7-9 to TRBJ2-6; 8 nucleotides align to TRBD2. Sequenced sample: breast tumor tissue. The receptor comes from a female donor with breast cancer. Some clones in this sample may be carry-over from other donors' samples. Written as DNA, the CDR3 is TGTGCCAGCAGCTTCGGGGGGGTCTCTGGGGCCAACGTCCTGACTTTC. Encoded protein: CASSFGGVSGANVLTF.